This TCR beta chain was captured by sequencing in a study of molecular identifiers for immune sequencing clone quantification. Study-wide findings and caveats: Effector cells had over 99% of their molecules in clones above 20 RNA copies, while naive cells had under 1%.

Using its own MiXCR run on the PCR reads, TCRdb lists one record per CDR3 protein. The sample has about 320,000 distinct CDR3 sequences; about a fifth are singletons. A CD8+CD4-CCR7+CD45RA+ gate was used to sort naive CD8 T cells. About this clonotype: Its target is unknown. One base away lies a much larger clone, so this may be a sequencing read error. Since no conserved phenylalanine or tryptophan closes the CDR3, a read error is the likely cause.

The clonotype comes from a human donor in good health. Some libraries in this study had Jurkat cell RNA spiked in. The sample comprised naive CD8+ T cells from blood, with Jurkat cell RNA spiked in. Stated subset: FACS-sorted CD8+CD4-CCR7+CD45RA+ naive T cells.

This chain's CDR3 is CAWSVGRSGGEQYL. The DNA for the CDR3 is TGTGCCTGGAGTGTCGGCAGATCGGGGGGTGAGCAGTACCTC. The chain employs TRBV30 and TRBJ2-7, with TRBD2 identical over 7 bases. CDR1 is GTSNPN and CDR2 is SVGIG in the germline V gene (reference sequence). Trimming cost V 0 bases and J 7 bases; bases outside gene matches: 9. The CDR3 is 14 amino acids.